Below are 19 T cell receptor beta chains sequenced from a single sample in a study of early T cells in non-severe SARS-CoV-2 infection. TCRdb called the 5' RACE reads again in MiXCR, with one record for every CDR3 protein. Of 50,000 to 80,000 distinct CDR3 sequences listed, over 4.5% are singletons. Sequences were obtained from whole blood. The receptors originated from an adult who was a healthcare worker with PCR-confirmed SARS-CoV-2 infection or an uninfected control (not recorded which).

The CDR3 DNA is TGTGCCAGCAGCTTAGCGTCGGCGGGGGAGACCCAGTACTTC. Translated: CASSLASAGETQYF. The J gene is TRBJ2-5, the V gene TRBV7-3, with D possibly TRBD2 on 6 matching bases. The CDR3 contains 14 residues. V lost 2 bases and J 5 bases, leaving 12 bases between the germline ends. Germline loops: CDR1 SGHTA, CDR2 FQGTGA.

This clonotype was recorded a few times. The genes are TRBV6-1 and TRBJ1-5; D unclear. V gave up 6 bases and J gave up 0 bases, with 12 bases separating them. Germline V gives CDR1 MNHNS, CDR2 SASEGT. The CDR3 runs 15 residues. The CDR3 is CASSPGDYSNQPQHF. The CDR3 nucleotides read TGTGCCAGCAGCCCGGGAGACTATAGCAATCAGCCCCAGCATTTT.

The chain is built from TRBV18 and TRBJ2-1; TRBD1 matches 8 bases. The V gene's germline CDR1 is KGHSH and CDR2 LQKENI. The CDR3 runs 15 residues. Trimming removed 3 bases from V and 2 bases from J; junction bases left unmatched: 3. The chain's CDR3 is CASSPRGPPYNEQFF. The CDR3 DNA follows: TGTGCCAGCTCACCCAGGGGGCCCCCCTACAATGAGCAGTTCTTC.

The V call is TRBV12-5, the J call TRBJ1-5; D is perhaps TRBD1 (6 bases). The germline CDR1 and CDR2 sequences are LGHNT and FRNRAP. The V gene lost 6 bases and the J gene lost 0 bases, with 15 bases spanning the gap. The CDR3 runs to 16 residues. This CDR3 reads CASGSGTLLSNQPQHF. In nucleotides, the CDR3 is TGTGCTAGTGGATCCGGGACACTTCTTAGCAATCAGCCCCAGCATTTT.

This clonotype was picked up a small number of times. The chain couples TRBV11-2 to TRBJ1-1; no definite D call. The ends were cut back, 3 bases at V and 2 bases at J, with 10 bases in the middle. The CDR3 length is 14 residues. The germline CDR1 and CDR2 sequences are SGHAT and FQNNGV. This CDR3 is CASSFYRDNTEAFF. The CDR3 region has the DNA TGTGCCAGCAGCTTTTACCGCGATAACACTGAAGCTTTCTTT.

This clonotype was seen at least ten times. This chain joins TRBV21-1 and TRBJ2-1; TRBD2, as called in the table, went unchecked against the DNA. TRBV21-1 is a listed pseudogene. This CDR3 is 16 amino acids long. CDR3 sequence reads: CASTKPRPSGYNEQFF. The CDR3 nucleotides read TGTGCCAGCACCAAACCGCGGCCTAGCGGCTACAATGAGCAGTTCTTC.

This clonotype was detected ten times or more. This rearrangement joins TRBV4-2 to TRBJ1-1; a weak D match, TRBD1 (5 bases). Germline V gives CDR1 LGHNA, CDR2 YNFKEQ. The V end was cut by 1 base, the J end by 11 bases, with 14 bases between. This CDR3 comprises 13 residues. CDR3 nucleotides: TGTGCCAGCAGCCAAGGGGGGATGAACAGGGCTTTCTTT. Protein sequence: CASSQGGMNRAFF.

Worth noting for this clonotype: A much larger clonotype is one base distant, so this may be a read error. The V and J genes are TRBV2 and TRBJ2-7; D assignment may be TRBD1 or TRBD2 (6 bases each). The germline V gene has CDR1 SNHLY and CDR2 FYNNEI. Trimming took off 6 bases at V and 5 bases at J, with 11 bases between the two ends. CDR3 length equals 12 residues. CDR3 sequence reads: CASRVGGDEQYF. The CDR3 coding sequence is TGTGCCAGCAGAGTCGGGGGCGACGAGCAGTACTTC.

In the case of this clonotype: A single base separates this from a much larger clone, so it may be a read error. The chain couples TRBV19 to TRBJ2-1, with a weak D call TRBD2 (5 bases). V was pared by 4 bases and J by 5 bases, with 15 bases between. The germline V gene encodes CDR1 LNHDA and CDR2 SQIVND (reference sequence). There are 15 residues in the CDR3. The CDR3 DNA reads as TGTGCCAGTAGTAAGGACGGGGTAAACCACAATGAGCAGTTCTTC. As protein: CASSKDGVNHNEQFF.

Many counts were recorded for this clonotype. This rearrangement joins TRBV29-1 to TRBJ1-1; TRBD1 matches 9 bases. The germline gives CDR1 SQVTM, CDR2 ANQGSEA. The CDR3 length is 14 residues. The junction had 3 bases not matched to a gene; V was cut back by 3 bases and J by 1 base. This CDR3 reads CSVERGQGNTEAFF. The DNA of the CDR3 is TGCAGCGTTGAGCGGGGACAGGGGAACACTGAAGCTTTCTTT.

This clonotype was observed at least ten times. The V gene is TRBV29-1, the J gene TRBJ2-1; 8 bases agree with TRBD2. Per the germline V gene, CDR1 is SQVTM and CDR2 is ANQGSEA. CDR3 size: 15 residues. The CDR3 sequence is CTASPAGGIGDEQFF. The CDR3 DNA follows: TGCACCGCAAGTCCGGCGGGAGGAATAGGAGATGAGCAGTTCTTC.

This clonotype came up a few times. V gene TRBV29-1 combines with J gene TRBJ2-3; 10 bases fit TRBD2. The V gene's germline CDR1 is SQVTM and CDR2 ANQGSEA. This CDR3 is built from 16 residues. V shed 5 bases, J shed 6 bases, and the junction held 14 bases outside the gene matches. CDR3 in DNA: TGCAGCGTTTTTGGGCCAAGCGGGGGGGCCTTGGATACGCAGTATTTT. Translated, it gives CSVFGPSGGALDTQYF.

This clonotype was found a few times. This chain links TRBV9 with TRBJ2-7; no definite D call. The CDR3 totals 12 residues. V lost 4 bases, J lost 6 bases, and 11 bases lay in between. The germline V gene encodes CDR1 SGDLS and CDR2 YYNGEE. As DNA, the CDR3 is TGTGCCAGCAGCACGAGACCCGGCGAGCAGTACTTC. Residues: CASSTRPGEQYF.

This clonotype was found many times. The chain combines TRBV5-1 with TRBJ2-3, with TRBD2 matching 11 bases. The CDR3 length is 16 residues. Trimming cost V 2 bases and J 0 bases; bases outside gene matches: 2. The V gene's germline CDR1 is SGHRS and CDR2 YFSETQ. The CDR3 coding sequence is TGCGCCAGCAGCTTTAGGACTAGCGGGAGCACAGATACGCAGTATTTT. Encoded protein: CASSFRTSGSTDTQYF.

This clonotype was seen only a few times. The junction does not match germline at one end; this may be a read error. The genes are TRBV10-3 and TRBJ2-3; the D is unclear. CDR1 is ENHRY and CDR2 is SYGVKD in the germline V gene. The CDR3 loop spans 14 amino acids. The CDR3 sequence is CAISESVSKDTQYF. The CDR3 DNA reads TGTGCCATCAGTGAGTCTGTCAGCAAAGATACGCAGTATTTT.

This clonotype has a handful of counts. The V gene is TRBV5-8, the J gene TRBJ2-2, with D tentatively TRBD1 (5 bases). CDR3 length equals 15 residues. Germline CDR1 and CDR2: SGHTS and YDEGEE. Trimming pared 2 bases from V and 3 bases from J, leaving 11 bases between. The CDR3 region has the DNA TGTGCCAGCAGCTTAAGGGGCGCGGACACCGGGGAGCTGTTTTTT. The encoded protein is CASSLRGADTGELFF.

The chain is built from TRBV20-1 and TRBJ2-7; tentative D call: TRBD1 (6 bases). Trimming stripped 3 bases from V and 3 bases from J, with 12 bases between. The CDR3 consists of 13 residues. Germline lookup yields CDR1 DFQATT and CDR2 SNEGSKA (reference sequence). CDR3 region: CSARGVDSYEQYF. The CDR3 coding sequence is TGCAGTGCTAGGGGGGTGGACAGCTACGAGCAGTACTTC.

This clonotype was observed a few times. The J gene is TRBJ1-2, the V gene TRBV10-2, with 7 bases matching TRBD1. The CDR3 consists of 12 residues. J gave up 2 bases and V 10 bases, and 4 bases lay outside the gene matches. From germline, CDR1 is WSHSY and CDR2 SAAADI. CDR3 protein: CAIRGDNYGYTF. DNA of the CDR3: TGCGCCATCAGGGGGGACAACTATGGCTACACCTTC.

In this sample, this clonotype turned up a few times. V gene TRBV10-3 combines with J gene TRBJ1-2; D is unresolved. The CDR3 extends over 15 amino acids. The germline V gene has CDR1 ENHRY and CDR2 SYGVKD. Trimming cost V 3 bases and J 5 bases, with 16 bases left between them. The CDR3: CAISEAITQTYGYTF. CDR3 coding DNA: TGTGCCATCAGTGAAGCGATTACGCAGACATATGGCTACACCTTC.